What follows are 31 T cell receptor beta chains derived from one specimen sequenced in a study of early T cells in non-severe SARS-CoV-2 infection. TCRdb reprocessed the 5' RACE reads with MiXCR, giving one entry per CDR3 protein. The table has under 90,000 distinct CDR3 sequences, around 15% seen once. The sequenced material came from whole blood. All receptors come from an adult who was a healthcare worker with PCR-confirmed SARS-CoV-2 infection or an uninfected control (not recorded which).

The sample holds many counts of this clonotype. The rearrangement links TRBV28 to TRBJ1-1; the match to TRBD1 covers 7 bases. The CDR3 length is 13 residues. Germline V gene lookup returns CDR1 MDHEN and CDR2 SYDVKM. Trimming took 9 bases from V and 1 from J; bases not matched to a gene: 5. DNA of the CDR3: TGTGCCAGTCCCAGACAGGGGAACACTGAAGCTTTCTTT. Translating it yields CASPRQGNTEAFF.

This clonotype appeared many times. The chain is built from TRBV2 and TRBJ1-2; TRBD1 matches 11 bases. This CDR3 is built from 15 residues. Germline V gives CDR1 SNHLY, CDR2 FYNNEI. The ends lost 8 bases at V and 4 bases at J; junction bases unmatched: 9. The CDR3 bases are TGTGCCAGCGTCCTGGACAGGGGGCGCGGCTATGGCTACACCTTC. Encoded protein: CASVLDRGRGYGYTF.

The chain uses TRBV12-3 or TRBV12-4 and TRBJ2-7; weak D call: TRBD1 (6 bases). V shed 6 bases and J shed 3 bases, with 15 bases lying between them. CDR3 length: 14 amino acids. CDR3 sequence reads: CASSRNRDLYEQYF. The DNA for the CDR3 is TGTGCCAGCAGCCGGAACAGGGACCTCTACGAGCAGTACTTC.

The rearrangement uses TRBV20-1 and TRBJ1-1, with 7 bases that match TRBD1. V was clipped by 6 bases and J by 0 bases; unmatched bases: 7. Germline CDR1 and CDR2: DFQATT and SNEGSKA (reference sequence). This CDR3 has 14 amino acids. The CDR3 region has the DNA TGCAGTGCGCCGGGACAGATCATGAACACTGAAGCTTTCTTT. Its protein product is CSAPGQIMNTEAFF.

This chain joins TRBV12-3 or TRBV12-4 and TRBJ2-1, with 10 bases lining up with TRBD2. The CDR3 contains 15 residues. Unmatched junction bases numbered 5, after V lost 5 bases and J lost 4 bases. For the CDR3, the DNA is TGTGCCAGCAGTAGCATACTAGCGGGGTACAATGAGCAGTTCTTC. Its protein is CASSSILAGYNEQFF.

The J gene is TRBJ2-3, the V gene TRBV27; D possibly corresponds to TRBD1 (6 bases). V gave up 1 base and J gave up 0 bases, with 11 bases separating them. Per the germline V gene, CDR1 is MNHEY and CDR2 is SMNVEV (reference sequence). The CDR3 length is 16 residues. The chain's CDR3 is CASSLLDSPSTDTQYF. In nucleotides, the CDR3 is TGTGCCAGCAGTTTATTGGACAGTCCTAGCACAGATACGCAGTATTTT.

This clonotype was detected only a few times. This sequence joins TRBV28 and TRBJ2-1; 7 nucleotides align to TRBD2. The CDR3 is 15 amino acids. Trimming cost V 5 bases and J 0 bases; bases outside gene matches: 4. Germline V lookup: CDR1 MDHEN, CDR2 SYDVKM. CDR3 bases: TGTGCCAGCAGTGAACTAGCGTCCTCCTACAATGAGCAGTTCTTC. Protein sequence: CASSELASSYNEQFF. The full variable domain, with the rest looked up from reference TRBV28 and TRBJ2-1, is DVKVTQSSRYLVKRTGEKVFLECVQDMDHENMFWYRQDPGLGLRLIYFSYDVKMKEKGDIPEGYSVSREKKERFSLILESASTNQTSMYLCASSELASSYNEQFFGPGTRLTVL.

This clonotype was found a few times. The V call is TRBV6-6, the J call TRBJ1-1, with D unresolved. CDR1 and CDR2 (germline): MNHNY, SVGAGI (reference sequence). V was cut by 6 bases and J by 5 bases, with 7 bases left in between. This CDR3 is 11 amino acids long. The CDR3: CASRGGTEAFF. In nucleotides, the CDR3 is TGTGCCAGCAGGGGAGGTACTGAAGCTTTCTTT.

The rearrangement joins TRBV5-1 to TRBJ1-2, with D possibly being TRBD1 (6 bases). V was shortened by 2 bases and J by 4 bases, with 12 bases between the two germline ends. Germline V gene sequence: CDR1 SGHRS, CDR2 YFSETQ. The CDR3 spans 14 residues. The CDR3 loop reads CASSFGGQRYGYTF. In DNA, the CDR3 is TGCGCCAGCAGCTTTGGGGGCCAGCGCTATGGCTACACCTTC.

This clonotype was seen more than once but under ten times. The chain joins TRBV11-2 to TRBJ1-1; no reliable D call. The germline V gene has CDR1 SGHAT and CDR2 FQNNGV. V lost 3 bases, J lost 7 bases, and 12 bases lay in between. CDR3 length: 13 residues. This CDR3 is CASSFPPSGEAFF. The CDR3 DNA is TGTGCCAGCAGCTTCCCCCCGTCAGGTGAAGCTTTCTTT.

This clonotype was seen at least ten times. The V and J genes are TRBV7-8 and TRBJ2-4, with D possibly TRBD2 on 5 matching bases. This CDR3 has 14 amino acids. The V gene lost 1 base and the J gene lost 8 bases, with 12 bases spanning the gap. Germline-derived CDR1 and CDR2 are SGHVS and FQNEAQ. The CDR3 sequence: CASSLVPGRDIQYF. The CDR3 DNA sequence: TGTGCCAGCAGCTTAGTACCGGGGAGAGACATTCAGTACTTC.

The V call is TRBV7-2, the J call TRBJ1-2, with a tentative D call TRBD1 (6 bases). Germline V lookup: CDR1 SGHTA, CDR2 FQGNSA. Trimming pared 8 bases from V and 5 bases from J, leaving 21 bases between. This CDR3 has 15 amino acids. CDR3 amino acids: CASEGGPSPVYGYTF. The CDR3 DNA reads TGTGCCAGCGAGGGGGGGCCTTCACCCGTTTATGGCTACACCTTC.

This clonotype was detected many times. The chain has TRBV6-4 and TRBJ2-1; the D gene is possibly TRBD1 (6 bases). The CDR3 spans 13 residues. Germline V lookup: CDR1 MRHNA, CDR2 SNTAGT. Between the trimmed V and J ends, which lost 6 bases and 8 bases, there was a span of 14 bases. DNA of the CDR3: TGTGCCAGCAGCCGGGACCCAGGGGATGAGCAGTTCTTC. It specifies CASSRDPGDEQFF.

The chain carries TRBV3-1 and TRBJ2-7, with D uncertain. This CDR3 spans 16 amino acids. Trimming removed 4 bases at V and 0 bases at J, with 16 bases between. CDR1 is LGHDT and CDR2 is YNNKEL in the germline V gene (reference sequence). CDR3 sequence reads: CASSRGKASSSYEQYF. CDR3 coding DNA: TGTGCCAGCAGCCGGGGAAAGGCTTCCAGCTCCTACGAGCAGTACTTC.

This clonotype was observed at least ten times. This chain links TRBV11-2 with TRBJ2-5; D gene unclear. Germline CDR1 reads SGHAT; CDR2 reads FQNNGV. The CDR3 contains 14 residues. V was trimmed by 2 bases and J by 7 bases, leaving 14 bases between them. Written as DNA, the CDR3 is TGTGCCAGCAGCTTAATCGCTAGTTCGACGACCCAGTACTTC. This codes for CASSLIASSTTQYF. Combining the CDR3 with reference TRBV11-2 and TRBJ2-5 gives the whole variable domain EAGVAQSPRYKIIEKRQSVAFWCNPISGHATLYWYQQILGQGPKLLIQFQNNGVVDDSQLPKDRFSAERLKGVDSTLKIQPAKLEDSAVYLCASSLIASSTTQYFGPGTRLLVL.

The V gene is TRBV12-3 or TRBV12-4, the J gene TRBJ1-2; TRBD1 agrees at 7 bases. CDR3 length equals 13 residues. Unmatched junction bases numbered 4, after V lost 6 bases and J lost 3 bases. CDR3: CASRKGGDYGYTF. The CDR3 DNA sequence: TGTGCCAGCAGAAAAGGGGGCGACTATGGCTACACCTTC.

The chain recombines TRBV6-2 or TRBV6-3 with TRBJ2-2; D unclear. The germline gives CDR1 MNHEY, CDR2 SVGEGT. The CDR3 runs 15 residues. V was shortened by 6 bases and J by 0 bases, with 11 bases between the two germline ends. CDR3 sequence reads: CASSSSGSNTGELFF. As DNA, the CDR3 is TGTGCCAGCAGCTCATCCGGGTCGAACACCGGGGAGCTGTTTTTT.

The table lists this clonotype with a few counts. The chain recombines TRBV20-1 with TRBJ2-7; no clear D. CDR1 is DFQATT and CDR2 is SNEGSKA in the germline V gene (reference sequence). The CDR3 is 12 residues long. V was shortened by 1 base and J by 1 base, with 5 bases between the two germline ends. In nucleotides, the CDR3 is TGCAGTGCTAGAGGCAGGTCCTACGAGCAGTACTTC. Amino acids: CSARGRSYEQYF.

The chain is built from TRBV12-3 or TRBV12-4 and TRBJ2-3; D might be TRBD2 (5 bases). The CDR3 loop spans 14 amino acids. Trimming removed 4 bases from V and 6 bases from J, with 14 bases in between. CDR3 in DNA: TGTGCCAGCAGTTCCGGACTGGATTGGGATACGCAGTATTTT. Amino acids: CASSSGLDWDTQYF.

The sample holds many counts of this clonotype. This sequence joins TRBV7-8 and TRBJ2-3; weak D call: TRBD1 (5 bases). The V end was cut by 5 bases, the J end by 4 bases, with 16 bases between. The CDR3 is 15 residues long. CDR1 SGHVS and CDR2 FQNEAQ come from the germline V gene. CDR3 in amino acids: CASSLPDKGADTQYF. For the CDR3, the DNA is TGTGCCAGCAGCCTCCCGGACAAAGGGGCAGATACGCAGTATTTT.

This clonotype was seen repeatedly, ten times or more. This chain uses TRBV7-8 with TRBJ1-5, with 9 bases matching TRBD1. Germline V lookup: CDR1 SGHVS, CDR2 FQNEAQ. The CDR3 sequence is 17 residues long. Losses at the gene ends were 5 bases for V and 1 base for J; bases not matched to a gene: 9. CDR3 protein: CASSILGQGNSNQPQHF. Written as DNA, the CDR3 is TGTGCCAGCAGCATTTTGGGACAGGGCAACAGCAATCAGCCCCAGCATTTT.

This clonotype was seen at least ten times. The chain couples TRBV4-1 to TRBJ2-5, with D perhaps TRBD2 (6 bases). CDR1 and CDR2 from the germline V gene are MGHRA and YSYEKL. The CDR3 is made up of 13 amino acids. V was clipped by 4 bases and J by 5 bases, with 11 bases between them. CDR3 sequence: CASSLIGGETQYF. In nucleotides, the CDR3 is TGCGCCAGCAGCCTGATTGGGGGGGAGACCCAGTACTTC.

This clonotype was found a few times. The chain carries TRBV11-1 and TRBJ1-1, with D uncertain. Deletions cut 4 bases from V and 1 base from J, with 7 bases between. This CDR3 spans 13 amino acids. Germline-derived CDR1 and CDR2 are SGHAT and FQDESV (reference sequence). The CDR3 is CASSSVGNTEAFF. CDR3 DNA: TGTGCCAGCAGCTCGGTCGGGAACACTGAAGCTTTCTTT.

As for this clonotype: A read error is possible here, since a much larger clone lies one base away. The genes are TRBV7-6 and TRBJ2-1, with a possible D match to TRBD2 (6 bases). This CDR3 is built from 15 residues. V lost 4 bases and J 3 bases, leaving 13 bases between the germline ends. Germline CDR1 SGHVS, CDR2 FNYEAQ. In nucleotides, the CDR3 is TGTGCCAGCAGCTACACTAGCTCGGGCTACAATGAGCAGTTCTTC. It codes for CASSYTSSGYNEQFF.

This clonotype has more than one count but fewer than ten. The chain employs TRBV5-5 and TRBJ1-4, with a weak D call TRBD1 (6 bases). Germline V gene sequence: CDR1 SGHKS, CDR2 YYEKEE (reference sequence). This CDR3 has 16 amino acids. V was cut by 0 bases and J by 2 bases, with 11 bases left in between. The CDR3 spells CASSLGPGATNEKLFF. The DNA of the CDR3 is TGTGCCAGCAGCTTGGGGCCAGGGGCGACTAATGAAAAACTGTTTTTT.

The V gene is TRBV12-3 or TRBV12-4, the J gene TRBJ1-1; D possibly corresponds to TRBD1 (5 bases). V was shortened by 1 base and J by 1 base, with 10 bases between the two germline ends. The CDR3 is made up of 15 amino acids. Written as DNA, the CDR3 is TGTGCCAGCAGTTTAGGTTGGGGCAGGAACACTGAAGCTTTCTTT. Its protein is CASSLGWGRNTEAFF.

This clonotype was seen only a few times. The V and J genes are TRBV7-2 and TRBJ2-1; D might be TRBD2 (5 bases). The V gene's germline CDR1 is SGHTA and CDR2 FQGNSA. V dropped 1 base and J dropped 6 bases, with 10 bases sitting between them. CDR3 length: 14 amino acids. Here the CDR3 DNA reads TGTGCCAGCAGCTTAGAACTAGACGGCAATGAGCAGTTCTTC. This codes for CASSLELDGNEQFF.

This clonotype was recorded at least ten times. CDR3 loop: CSARDLRGRGTEAFF. The CDR3 DNA reads as TGCAGTGCTAGAGATTTGCGGGGGCGCGGCACTGAAGCTTTCTTT. The V gene is TRBV20-1, the J gene TRBJ1-1, with TRBD1 as a possible D gene (6 bases). The CDR3 totals 15 residues. The V and J ends lost 0 bases and 4 bases respectively, with 15 bases between them. From germline, CDR1 is DFQATT and CDR2 SNEGSKA (reference sequence).

The rearrangement links TRBV27 to TRBJ2-7; 7 bases are a match to TRBD1. This CDR3 contains 15 residues. The germline gives CDR1 MNHEY, CDR2 SMNVEV (reference sequence). J was trimmed by 3 bases and V by 2 bases; bases with no gene match: 7. The CDR3 DNA reads TGTGCCAGCAGTTTAAGGGAAAGACAGGGCTACGAGCAGTACTTC. Translated, it gives CASSLRERQGYEQYF.

This rearrangement joins TRBV28 to TRBJ1-4; D is perhaps TRBD1 (6 bases). CDR1 is MDHEN and CDR2 is SYDVKM in the germline V gene. The CDR3 is 13 amino acids. Trimming left V 8 bases short and J 2 bases short, with 9 bases between. The CDR3 DNA reads as TGTGCCAGCGGGGGGGCGACTAATGAAAAACTGTTTTTT. Its protein is CASGGATNEKLFF.

This clonotype was seen a handful of times. The chain joins TRBV24-1 to TRBJ2-3; D is perhaps TRBD1 or TRBD2 (5 bases each). V lost 0 bases to trimming and J lost 4 bases, with 10 bases between them. The CDR3 runs 15 residues. Germline loops: CDR1 KGHDR, CDR2 SFDVKD. The CDR3 region is CATSDLQRDADTQYF. CDR3 DNA sequence: TGTGCCACCAGTGATTTGCAAAGGGACGCAGATACGCAGTATTTT.